This TCR beta chain was profiled in a study of CD8 T cells in ankylosing spondylitis. Study outcomes and limitations: The study identified a TCR beta motif of roughly eight highly homologous variants that appeared characteristic of ankylosing spondylitis blood.

This clonotype was counted at least ten times. Its specificity is unknown. MiXCR was run by TCRdb on the 5' RACE reads, yielding one entry per CDR3 protein. The sample holds more than 650,000 distinct CDR3 sequences; approximately 12% are singletons and the top ten take 0.45% to 0.6%. The CDR3 has 14 residues. Looked up from germline, CDR1 is DFQATT and CDR2 is SNEGSKA (reference sequence). J lost 1 base, V lost 3 bases, and 6 bases had no gene match. This TCR was sampled from a male donor with ankylosing spondylitis. The V gene is TRBV20-1, the J gene TRBJ2-7; TRBD1 matches at 7 bases. The sequenced sample consisted of blood, either unsorted or a sorted T cell fraction (not recorded which). CDR3 sequence reads: CSARKTGSSYEQYF. The CDR3 DNA reads as TGCAGTGCTAGGAAGACAGGGAGTTCCTACGAGCAGTACTTC.